These 15 T cell receptor beta chains came from one sample sequenced in a study of spatial heterogeneity in lung cancer. This sample's time point: sample taken at primary tumor resection. Researchers sequenced whole RNA taken from tumor, nontumor lung or frozen PBMC without sorting. MiXCR, run by TCRdb on the 5' RACE reads, gives a single entry per CDR3 protein. The data show approximately 44,000 distinct CDR3 sequences, with roughly an eighth seen just once and 56% held by the top ten. The source was PBMCs, collected at surgery. These receptors came from a male donor with early-stage non-small cell lung cancer.

There are a few counts of this clonotype. This chain uses TRBV12-3 or TRBV12-4 with TRBJ2-2; 8 bases align to TRBD1. The CDR3 loop spans 16 amino acids. The trim removed 2 bases at V and 1 base at J, leaving 3 bases unmatched. The CDR3 is CASSLWTGMNTGELFF. The CDR3 coding sequence is TGTGCCAGCAGTTTATGGACAGGGATGAACACCGGGGAGCTGTTTTTT.

This chain connects TRBV29-1 to TRBJ2-3; D not resolved. V lost 4 bases and J 4 bases, leaving 3 bases between the germline ends. CDR1 and CDR2 from the germline V gene are SQVTM and ANQGSEA. The CDR3 consists of 10 residues. The DNA of the CDR3 is TGCAGCGTTGGGGCAGATACGCAGTATTTT. Translation gives CSVGADTQYF.

This clonotype was detected ten times or more. The chain carries TRBV20-1 and TRBJ2-1; the D gene is possibly TRBD1 (6 bases). The CDR3 is 16 residues long. The germline V gene has CDR1 DFQATT and CDR2 SNEGSKA (reference sequence). Trimming cost V 3 bases and J 10 bases, with 25 bases left between them. The CDR3, as DNA: TGCAGTGCTAGCCACAGACCGGGACAAAGGCACCAAGAGCAGTTCTTC. It yields the protein CSASHRPGQRHQEQFF.

This clonotype came up many times. This chain links TRBV12-3 or TRBV12-4 with TRBJ2-5; 8 bases are a match to TRBD2. This CDR3 has 17 residues. Unmatched junction bases numbered 9, after V lost 1 base and J lost 2 bases. Here the CDR3 DNA reads TGTGCCAGCAGTTTAGGTGTAGCGGGGAGCGTTCAAGAGACCCAGTACTTC. Translating it yields CASSLGVAGSVQETQYF.

This clonotype was counted a few times. This chain connects TRBV7-9 to TRBJ1-2; unclear D gene. Trimming removed 2 bases at V and 4 bases at J, with 5 bases between. Looked up from germline, CDR1 is SEHNR and CDR2 is FQNEAQ (reference sequence). This CDR3 is built from 12 residues. CDR3 loop: CASSLNSYGYTF. In nucleotides, the CDR3 is TGTGCCAGCAGCTTAAACAGCTATGGCTACACCTTC.

This clonotype was detected many times. The gene calls are TRBV29-1 and TRBJ2-7; the D call may be TRBD1 or TRBD2 (5 bases each). V lost 7 bases, J lost 2 bases, and 18 bases lay in between. CDR1 is SQVTM, CDR2 ANQGSEA, per germline. This CDR3 is 14 amino acids long. The CDR3 loop reads CSAAEGKRTYEQYF. Written as DNA, the CDR3 is TGCAGCGCCGCCGAGGGGAAACGAACCTACGAGCAGTACTTC.

The gene calls are TRBV19 and TRBJ2-4; 7 positions match TRBD1. Germline V gives CDR1 LNHDA, CDR2 SQIVND (reference sequence). This CDR3 is 15 amino acids long. The V and J ends lost 4 bases and 0 bases, in that order; junction bases with no gene match: 3. The CDR3 DNA reads as TGTGCCAGTAGTACCCGACAGGGAGCCAAAAACATTCAGTACTTC. This sequence encodes CASSTRQGAKNIQYF.

The chain is built from TRBV3-1 and TRBJ2-3; D unclear. Germline CDR1 is LGHDT and CDR2 is YNNKEL (reference sequence). The V and J ends lost 6 bases and 0 bases respectively, with 10 bases between them. This CDR3 region has 14 residues. The CDR3 loop is CASSYPFSTDTQYF. For the CDR3, the DNA is TGTGCCAGCAGTTACCCCTTTAGCACAGATACGCAGTATTTT.

This chain links TRBV12-3 or TRBV12-4 with TRBJ2-1; 7 bases map to TRBD2. The CDR3 sequence is 15 residues long. Germline trimming cut 6 bases from V and 9 bases from J; bases unmatched to any gene: 14. CDR3: CASREREGPGSEQFF. DNA for the CDR3: TGTGCCAGCAGGGAGCGGGAAGGCCCGGGGAGTGAGCAGTTCTTC.

This clonotype was seen a handful of times. This chain joins TRBV20-1 and TRBJ2-7; maybe TRBD2 (6 bases). V lost 1 base to trimming and J lost 3 bases, with 19 bases between them. Per germline, CDR1 DFQATT and CDR2 SNEGSKA (reference sequence). The CDR3 runs to 16 residues. The CDR3 DNA sequence: TGCAGTGCTAGAGGGGCCAGGAGGGAAGGAGGCTACGAGCAGTACTTC. Amino acids: CSARGARREGGYEQYF.

This clonotype was seen a few times. Without the conserved terminal phenylalanine or tryptophan, this CDR3 likely stems from a read error. The DNA is omitted, as the CDR3 cannot be located on it reliably, and the CDR3 follows TCRdb's listing. This rearrangement joins TRBV6-2 or TRBV6-3 to TRBJ1-1; the table assigns TRBD1, which was not confirmed against the DNA. Germline lookup yields CDR1 MNHEY and CDR2 SVGEGT. The CDR3 comprises 9 residues, both ends counted. Here the CDR3 reads CASTPGGVT.

The sample holds many counts of this clonotype. The genes are TRBV5-1 and TRBJ1-1; D is uncertain. The CDR3 runs to 12 residues. Trimming shortened V by 4 bases and J by 5 bases, and 9 bases separated the two germline ends. Germline CDR1 reads SGHRS; CDR2 reads YFSETQ. The CDR3 DNA follows: TGCGCCAGCAGCAATACAGATACTGAAGCTTTCTTT. It translates to CASSNTDTEAFF.

A note on this clonotype: The junction and the germline gene differ at one end; a read error may be behind it. CDR3 DNA: TGTGCCAGCACTTACCAGCGGGGCTTGAACACTGAAGCTTTCTTT. It specifies CASTYQRGLNTEAFF. The chain carries TRBV6-6 and TRBJ1-1; tentative D call: TRBD1 (5 bases). Germline CDR1 MNHNY, CDR2 SVGAGI (reference sequence). The CDR3 loop spans 15 amino acids.

This clonotype was observed a handful of times. In DNA form, the CDR3 reads TGCGCCAGCAGCCAAGAGCCTAGGTCCTACGAGCAGTACTTC. Translation: CASSQEPRSYEQYF. This sequence joins TRBV4-3 and TRBJ2-7, with unresolved D. The germline V and J ends were trimmed by 0 bases and 1 base, with 7 bases remaining between them. Looked up from germline, CDR1 is LGHNA and CDR2 is YSLEER. The CDR3 covers 14 residues.

This clonotype occurred a few times. The rearrangement joins TRBV7-2 to TRBJ2-2; no clear D. The CDR3 is 13 amino acids. Looked up from germline, CDR1 is SGHTA and CDR2 is FQGNSA. The V end was cut by 1 base, the J end by 7 bases, with 7 bases between. CDR3 region: CASSLDLDGELFF. CDR3 bases: TGTGCCAGCAGCTTAGACCTGGACGGGGAGCTGTTTTTT.